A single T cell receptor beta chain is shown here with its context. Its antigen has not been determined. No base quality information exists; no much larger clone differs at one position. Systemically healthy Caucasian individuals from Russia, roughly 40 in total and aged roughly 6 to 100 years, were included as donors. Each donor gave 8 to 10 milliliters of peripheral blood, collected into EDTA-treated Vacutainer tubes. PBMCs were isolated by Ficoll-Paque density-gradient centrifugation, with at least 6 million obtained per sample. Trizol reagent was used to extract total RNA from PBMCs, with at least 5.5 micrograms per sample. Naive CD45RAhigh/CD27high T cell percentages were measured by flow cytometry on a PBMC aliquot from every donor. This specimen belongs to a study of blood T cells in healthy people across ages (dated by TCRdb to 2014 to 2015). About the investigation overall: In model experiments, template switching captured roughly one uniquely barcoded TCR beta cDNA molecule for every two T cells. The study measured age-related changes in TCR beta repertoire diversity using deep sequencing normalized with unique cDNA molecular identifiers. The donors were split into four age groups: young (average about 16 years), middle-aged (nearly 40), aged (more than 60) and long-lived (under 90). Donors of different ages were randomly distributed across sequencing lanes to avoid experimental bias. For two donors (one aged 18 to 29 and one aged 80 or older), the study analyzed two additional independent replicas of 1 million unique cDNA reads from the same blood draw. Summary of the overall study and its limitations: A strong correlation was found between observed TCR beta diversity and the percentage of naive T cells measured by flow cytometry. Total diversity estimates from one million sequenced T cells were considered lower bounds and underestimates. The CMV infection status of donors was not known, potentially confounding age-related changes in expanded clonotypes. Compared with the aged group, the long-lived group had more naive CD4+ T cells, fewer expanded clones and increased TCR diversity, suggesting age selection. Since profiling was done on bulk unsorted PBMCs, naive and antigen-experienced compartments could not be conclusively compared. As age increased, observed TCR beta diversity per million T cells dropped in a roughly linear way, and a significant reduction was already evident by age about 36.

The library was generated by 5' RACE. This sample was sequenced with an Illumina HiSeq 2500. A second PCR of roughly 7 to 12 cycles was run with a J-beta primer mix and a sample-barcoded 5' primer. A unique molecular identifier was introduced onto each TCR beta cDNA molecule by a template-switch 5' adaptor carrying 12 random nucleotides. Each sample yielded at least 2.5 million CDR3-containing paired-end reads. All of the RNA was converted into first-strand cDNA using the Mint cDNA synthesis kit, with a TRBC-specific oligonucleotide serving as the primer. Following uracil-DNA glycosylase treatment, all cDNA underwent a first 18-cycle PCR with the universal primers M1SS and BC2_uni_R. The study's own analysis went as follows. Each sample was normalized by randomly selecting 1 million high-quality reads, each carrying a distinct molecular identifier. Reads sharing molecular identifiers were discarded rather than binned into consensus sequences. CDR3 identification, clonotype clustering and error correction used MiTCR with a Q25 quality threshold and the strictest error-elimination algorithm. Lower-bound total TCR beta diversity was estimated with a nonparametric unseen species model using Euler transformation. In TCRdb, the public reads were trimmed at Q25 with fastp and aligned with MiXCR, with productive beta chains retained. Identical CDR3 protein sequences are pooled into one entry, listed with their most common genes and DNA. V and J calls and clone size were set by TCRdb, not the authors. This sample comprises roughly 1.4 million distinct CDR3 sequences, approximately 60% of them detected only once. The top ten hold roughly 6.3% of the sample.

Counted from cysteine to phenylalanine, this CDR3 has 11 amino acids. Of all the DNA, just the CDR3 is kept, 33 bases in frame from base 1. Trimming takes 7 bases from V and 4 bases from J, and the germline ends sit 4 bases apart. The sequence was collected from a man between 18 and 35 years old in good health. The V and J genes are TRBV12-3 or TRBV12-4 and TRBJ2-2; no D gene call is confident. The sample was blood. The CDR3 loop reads CASTPTGELFF. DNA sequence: TGTGCCAGCACTCCCACCGGGGAGCTGTTTTTT.